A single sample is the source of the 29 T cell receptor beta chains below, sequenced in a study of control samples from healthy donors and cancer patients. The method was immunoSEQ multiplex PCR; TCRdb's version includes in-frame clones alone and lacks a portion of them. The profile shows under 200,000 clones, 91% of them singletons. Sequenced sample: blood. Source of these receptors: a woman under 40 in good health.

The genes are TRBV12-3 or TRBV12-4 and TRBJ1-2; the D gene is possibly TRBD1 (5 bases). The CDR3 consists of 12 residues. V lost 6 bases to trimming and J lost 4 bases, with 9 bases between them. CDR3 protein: CASSDRTYGYTF. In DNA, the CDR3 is TGTGCCAGCAGCGACAGAACCTATGGCTACACCTTC.

Here the CDR3 reads CASSSPTDGKANYGYTF. The DNA of the CDR3 is TGCGCCAGCAGCTCCCCTACTGACGGGAAAGCTAACTATGGCTACACCTTC. The chain combines TRBV5-1 with TRBJ1-2; unclear D gene. V was cut by 3 bases and J by 0 bases, with 18 bases left in between. Germline values: CDR1 SGHRS, CDR2 YFSETQ. The CDR3 runs to 17 residues.

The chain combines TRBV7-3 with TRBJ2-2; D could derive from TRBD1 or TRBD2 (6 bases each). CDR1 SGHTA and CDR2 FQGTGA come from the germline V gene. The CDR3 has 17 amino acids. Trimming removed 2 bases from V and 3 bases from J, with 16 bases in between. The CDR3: CASSLSNRGPYTGELFF. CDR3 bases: TGTGCCAGCAGCTTATCAAACCGGGGGCCCTACACCGGGGAGCTGTTTTTT.

CDR3 nucleotide sequence: TGCGCCAGCAGCAAGGGACTAGCGGGGGGGCCGGAGACCCAGTACTTC. Translating gives CASSKGLAGGPETQYF. The chain employs TRBV5-1 and TRBJ2-5, with 16 bases aligning to TRBD2. Germline values: CDR1 SGHRS, CDR2 YFSETQ. J lost 5 bases, V lost 4 bases, and 5 bases had no gene match. The CDR3 spans 16 residues.

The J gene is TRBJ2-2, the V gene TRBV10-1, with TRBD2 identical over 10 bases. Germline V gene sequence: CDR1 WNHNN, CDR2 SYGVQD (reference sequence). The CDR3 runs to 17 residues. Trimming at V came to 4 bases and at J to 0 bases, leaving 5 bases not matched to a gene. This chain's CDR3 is CASSGERGGPNTGELFF. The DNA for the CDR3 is TGCGCCAGCAGTGGGGAGCGGGGGGGCCCGAACACCGGGGAGCTGTTTTTT.

The CDR3 reads CASSESRVQPQHF. DNA for the CDR3: TGCGCCAGCAGTGAGTCAAGGGTCCAGCCCCAGCATTTT. The V gene is TRBV10-2, the J gene TRBJ1-5; D not certain. V lost 0 bases and J lost 7, with 7 bases in between. CDR3 length: 13 residues. CDR1 is WSHSY, CDR2 SAAADI, per germline.

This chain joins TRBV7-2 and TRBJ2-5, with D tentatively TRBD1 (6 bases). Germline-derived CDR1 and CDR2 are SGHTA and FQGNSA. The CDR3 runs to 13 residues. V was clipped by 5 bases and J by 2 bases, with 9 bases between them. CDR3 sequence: CASSPDRQETQYF. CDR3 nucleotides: TGTGCCAGCAGCCCGGACAGACAAGAGACCCAGTACTTC. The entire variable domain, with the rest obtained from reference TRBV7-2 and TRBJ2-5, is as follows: GAGVSQSPSNKVTEKGKDVELRCDPISGHTALYWYRQSLGQGLEFLIYFQGNSAPDKSGLPSDRFSAERTGGSVSTLTIQRTQQEDSAVYLCASSPDRQETQYFGPGTRLLVL.

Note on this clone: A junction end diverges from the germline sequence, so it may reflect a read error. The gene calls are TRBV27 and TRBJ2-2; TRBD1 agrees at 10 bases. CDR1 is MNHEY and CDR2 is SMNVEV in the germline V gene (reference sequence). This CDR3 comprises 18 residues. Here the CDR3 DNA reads TGTGCCCGCAGCCCCTCCGACAGGGGGCGGGGGTGGGGGGGGGAGCTGTTTTTT. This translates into CARSPSDRGRGWGGELFF.

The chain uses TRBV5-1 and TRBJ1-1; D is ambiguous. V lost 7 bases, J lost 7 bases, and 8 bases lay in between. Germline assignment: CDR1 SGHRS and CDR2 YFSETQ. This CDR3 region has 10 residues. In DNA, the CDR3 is TGCGCCAGCCGGACGGGTGAAGCTTTCTTT. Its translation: CASRTGEAFF. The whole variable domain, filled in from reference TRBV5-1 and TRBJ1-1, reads KAGVTQTPRYLIKTRGQQVTLSCSPISGHRSVSWYQQTPGQGLQFLFEYFSETQRNKGNFPGRFSGRQFSNSRSEMNVSTLELGDSALYLCASRTGEAFFGQGTRLTVV.

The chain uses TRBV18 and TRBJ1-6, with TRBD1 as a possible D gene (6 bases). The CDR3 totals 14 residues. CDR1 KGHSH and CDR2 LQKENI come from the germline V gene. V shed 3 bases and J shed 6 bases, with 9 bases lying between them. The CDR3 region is CASSPDRLNSPLHF. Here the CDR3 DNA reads TGTGCCAGCTCACCCGACAGGCTTAATTCACCCCTCCACTTT.

In DNA form, the CDR3 reads TGTGCCAGCAGCCCAATCCTAGCGGGGGGTTACAATGAGCAGTTCTTC. This translates into CASSPILAGGYNEQFF. The rearrangement uses TRBV11-1 and TRBJ2-1; 11 nucleotides line up with TRBD2. In germline, CDR1 is SGHAT, CDR2 FQDESV (reference sequence). The V gene end was trimmed by 5 bases and the J gene end by 4 bases; junction bases not matched to a gene: 7. CDR3 length equals 16 residues.

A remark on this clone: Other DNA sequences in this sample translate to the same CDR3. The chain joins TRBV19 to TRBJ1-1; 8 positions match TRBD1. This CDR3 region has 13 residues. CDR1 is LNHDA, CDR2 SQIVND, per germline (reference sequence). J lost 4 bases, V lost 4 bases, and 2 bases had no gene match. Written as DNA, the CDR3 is TGTGCCAGTAGTACCGACAGGGGCACTGAAGCTTTCTTT. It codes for CASSTDRGTEAFF.

CDR3 nucleotide sequence: TGTGCCAGCAGTTTATGGGGGGGTGAAAAACTGTTTTTT. This sequence encodes CASSLWGGEKLFF. V and J are TRBV27 and TRBJ1-4; TRBD1 might be the D (5 bases). CDR1 and CDR2 (germline): MNHEY, SMNVEV (reference sequence). This CDR3 comprises 13 residues. Trimming left V 1 base short and J 7 bases short, with 7 bases between.

The CDR3 nucleotides read TGTGCCAGCAGTTCGGGGGTCGCTGGGGCCAACGTCCTGACTTTC. Translating gives CASSSGVAGANVLTF. The genes are TRBV6-5 and TRBJ2-6; the D gene is possibly TRBD2 (6 bases). CDR3 length equals 15 residues. V gave up 4 bases and J gave up 2 bases, with 9 bases separating them. The germline CDR1 and CDR2 sequences are MNHEY and SVGAGI.

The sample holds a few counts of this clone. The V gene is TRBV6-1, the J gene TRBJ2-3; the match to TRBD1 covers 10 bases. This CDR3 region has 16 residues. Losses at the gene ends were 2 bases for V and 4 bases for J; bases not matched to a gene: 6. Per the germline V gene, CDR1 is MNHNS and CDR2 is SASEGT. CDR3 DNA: TGTGCCAGCAGTGAATTTACAGGACAGGGGGCAGATACGCAGTATTTT. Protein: CASSEFTGQGADTQYF.

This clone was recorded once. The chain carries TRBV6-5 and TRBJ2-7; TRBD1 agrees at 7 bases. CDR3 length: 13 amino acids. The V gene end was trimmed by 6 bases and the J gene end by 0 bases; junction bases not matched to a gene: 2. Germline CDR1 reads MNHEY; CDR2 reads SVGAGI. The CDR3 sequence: CASSRQGSYEQYF. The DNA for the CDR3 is TGTGCCAGCAGCCGACAGGGCTCCTACGAGCAGTACTTC.

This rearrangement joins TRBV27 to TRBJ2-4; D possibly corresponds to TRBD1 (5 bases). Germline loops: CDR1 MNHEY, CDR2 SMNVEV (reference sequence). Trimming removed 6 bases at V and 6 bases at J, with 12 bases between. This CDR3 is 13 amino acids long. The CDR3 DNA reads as TGTGCCAGCAGCCGTCATCAGGGAAACATTCAGTACTTC. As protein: CASSRHQGNIQYF.

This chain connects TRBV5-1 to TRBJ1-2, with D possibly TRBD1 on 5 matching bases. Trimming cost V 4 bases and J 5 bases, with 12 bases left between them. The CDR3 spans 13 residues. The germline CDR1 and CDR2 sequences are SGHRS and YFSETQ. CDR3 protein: CASSGEGRYGYTF. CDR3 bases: TGCGCCAGCAGCGGAGAGGGACGTTATGGCTACACCTTC.

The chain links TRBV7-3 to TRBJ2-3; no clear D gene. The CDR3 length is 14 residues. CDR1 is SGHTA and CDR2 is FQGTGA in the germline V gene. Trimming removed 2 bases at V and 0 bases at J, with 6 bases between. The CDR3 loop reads CASSLQASTDTQYF. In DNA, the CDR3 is TGTGCCAGCAGCTTACAGGCTAGCACAGATACGCAGTATTTT.

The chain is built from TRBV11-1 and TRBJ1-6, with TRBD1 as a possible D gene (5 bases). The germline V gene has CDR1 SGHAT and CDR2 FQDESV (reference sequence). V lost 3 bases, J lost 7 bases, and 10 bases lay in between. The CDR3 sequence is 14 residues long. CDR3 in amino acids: CASSFQGWNSPLHF. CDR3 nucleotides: TGTGCCAGCAGCTTTCAGGGTTGGAATTCACCCCTCCACTTT.

The CDR3 nucleotides are TGTGCCAGCAGCAACACACAGGGGGCAAACTATGGCTACACCTTC. This sequence encodes CASSNTQGANYGYTF. The chain links TRBV7-2 to TRBJ1-2; 9 bases map to TRBD1. The CDR3 runs to 15 residues. Germline assignment: CDR1 SGHTA and CDR2 FQGNSA. The V gene end was trimmed by 5 bases and the J gene end by 2 bases; junction bases not matched to a gene: 6.

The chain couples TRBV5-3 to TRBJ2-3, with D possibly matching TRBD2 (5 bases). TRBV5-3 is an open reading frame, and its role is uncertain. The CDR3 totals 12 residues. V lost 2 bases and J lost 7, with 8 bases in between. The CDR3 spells CARSLPSNTQYF. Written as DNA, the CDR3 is TGTGCCAGAAGCTTACCTAGCAATACGCAGTATTTT.

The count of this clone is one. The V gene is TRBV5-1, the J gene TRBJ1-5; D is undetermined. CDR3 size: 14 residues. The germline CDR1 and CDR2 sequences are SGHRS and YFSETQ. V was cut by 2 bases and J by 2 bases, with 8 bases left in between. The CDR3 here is CASSFGEGNQPQHF. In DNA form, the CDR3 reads TGCGCCAGCAGCTTCGGGGAGGGCAATCAGCCCCAGCATTTT.

The CDR3 DNA sequence: TGTGCCAGCAGCCAAGATGGCGGGAGAAGGAATGAGCAGTTCTTC. This codes for CASSQDGGRRNEQFF. This chain connects TRBV4-2 to TRBJ2-1; TRBD2 agrees at 7 bases. V dropped 0 bases and J dropped 7; count of bases not matched to a gene: 6. The CDR3 contains 15 residues. Germline CDR1 and CDR2: LGHNA and YNFKEQ.

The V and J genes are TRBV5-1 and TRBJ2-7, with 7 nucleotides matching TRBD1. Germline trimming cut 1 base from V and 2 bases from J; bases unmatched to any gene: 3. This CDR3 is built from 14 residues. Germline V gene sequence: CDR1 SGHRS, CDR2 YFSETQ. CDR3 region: CASSLRGRPYEQYF. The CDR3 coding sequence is TGCGCCAGCAGCTTGAGGGGGCGCCCCTACGAGCAGTACTTC.

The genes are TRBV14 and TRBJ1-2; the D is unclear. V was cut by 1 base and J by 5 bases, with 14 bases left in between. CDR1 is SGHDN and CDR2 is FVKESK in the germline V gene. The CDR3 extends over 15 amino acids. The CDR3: CASSQGRNPSYGYTF. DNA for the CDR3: TGTGCCAGCAGCCAAGGGAGGAACCCTAGTTATGGCTACACCTTC.

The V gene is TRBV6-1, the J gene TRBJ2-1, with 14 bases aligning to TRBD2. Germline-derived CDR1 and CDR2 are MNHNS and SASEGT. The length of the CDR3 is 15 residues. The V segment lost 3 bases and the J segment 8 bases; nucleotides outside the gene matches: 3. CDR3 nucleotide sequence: TGTGCCAGCAGTGAGACTAGCGGGGGGGCGGATGAGCAGTTCTTC. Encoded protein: CASSETSGGADEQFF.

The CDR3 spells CASSYPWTGSTGELFF. CDR3 coding DNA: TGTGCCAGCAGTTACCCGTGGACAGGGAGCACCGGGGAGCTGTTTTTT. The rearrangement joins TRBV6-6 to TRBJ2-2; TRBD1 agrees at 8 bases. The germline CDR1 and CDR2 sequences are MNHNY and SVGAGI (reference sequence). J gave up 4 bases and V 2 bases, and 6 bases lay outside the gene matches. This CDR3 is 16 amino acids long.

The CDR3 is CASNPTGGYSPLHF. CDR3 in DNA: TGTGCCAGTAACCCGACAGGGGGGTATTCACCCCTCCACTTT. The chain employs TRBV19 and TRBJ1-6; 9 positions agree with TRBD1. V was clipped by 7 bases and J by 8 bases; unmatched bases: 6. Germline V gene lookup returns CDR1 LNHDA and CDR2 SQIVND (reference sequence). The CDR3 has 14 residues.